In this sample, the clone carrying this TCR beta chain turned up a few times. TCRdb recomputed calls from the reads with MiXCR, one row per CDR3 protein. The sample consists of hundreds of thousands of distinct CDR3 sequences, 20% to 25% of them appearing once. The CDR3 sequence is 13 residues long. CDR1 is DFQATT and CDR2 is SNEGSKA in the germline V gene (reference sequence). Trimming took off 3 bases at V and 0 bases at J, with 9 bases between the two ends. This sample stems from a study of T cell repertoires in cytomegalovirus infection. Sequenced material: CD8+ T cells from PBMCs. The chain joins TRBV20-1 to TRBJ2-7; the D is unclear. The receptor's source is a human donor in good health (CMV status not recorded). Some clones in this sample may be carry-over from other donors' samples. CDR3 residues: CSARGRSSYEQYF. The CDR3 DNA sequence: TGCAGTGCTAGGGGTCGGTCCTCCTACGAGCAGTACTTC.